This T cell receptor (beta chain) was documented in a study of T cells in Graves' hyperthyroidism and ophthalmopathy. Orbital computed tomography, thyroid ultrasound, serum thyroxine and TRAb, and clinical symptoms together informed the diagnoses. From RNA transcripts, TCR beta CDR3 regions were amplified. When the TCR CDR3 underwent first-round RT-PCR, the HTBI primer set was used. TCRdb re-called the multiplex PCR reads through MiXCR, storing one row per CDR3 protein. The profile covers about 410,000 distinct CDR3 sequences, with approximately 15% appearing a single time and around 13% taken by the ten largest. This clonotype has only a few counts. V lost 4 bases and J 6 bases, leaving 13 bases between the germline ends. CDR1 and CDR2 (germline): SGHTS, YDEGEE. The CDR3 has 13 residues.

The chain has TRBV5-8 and TRBJ1-2, with TRBD1 as a possible D gene (6 bases). The material sequenced was blood. The sequence was collected from a man in his late teens or twenties with Graves' ophthalmopathy. CDR3 sequence: CASSPRDTHGYTF. CDR3 sequence (DNA): TGTGCCAGCAGCCCCCGGGACACCCATGGCTACACCTTC.